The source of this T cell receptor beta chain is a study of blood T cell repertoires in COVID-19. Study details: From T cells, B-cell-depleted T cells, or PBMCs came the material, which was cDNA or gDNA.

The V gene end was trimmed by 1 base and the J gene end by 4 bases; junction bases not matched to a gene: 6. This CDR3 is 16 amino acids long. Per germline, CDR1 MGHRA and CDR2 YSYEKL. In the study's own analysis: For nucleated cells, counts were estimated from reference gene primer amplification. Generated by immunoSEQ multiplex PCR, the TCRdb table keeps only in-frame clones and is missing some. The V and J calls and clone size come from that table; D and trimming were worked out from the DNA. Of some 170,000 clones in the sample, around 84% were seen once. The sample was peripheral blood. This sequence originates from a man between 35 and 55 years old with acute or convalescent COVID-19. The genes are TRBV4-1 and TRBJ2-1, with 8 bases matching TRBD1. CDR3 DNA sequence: TGCGCCAGCAGCCAAGTCGTGAACAGGGGGTACAATGAGCAGTTCTTC. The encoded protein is CASSQVVNRGYNEQFF.